Described below is a single T cell receptor (beta chain) sequence and its context. Its antigen is unknown. This specimen belongs to a study of cytomegalovirus exposure and HLA in healthy donors. Whole-study findings and limits: Other equally common chains were less clonally expanded than HLA-associated TCR beta chains, a later analysis showed.

V lost 7 bases, J lost 5 bases, and 12 bases stayed unmatched. The germline V gene encodes CDR1 SQVTM and CDR2 ANQGSEA. The CDR3 loop spans 14 amino acids. The PCR had 60 Vbeta and 13 Jbeta primers. As handled by the study authors: Later work found 80 million or so unique TCR beta chains, with roughly 11 million shared. The method was immunoSEQ multiplex PCR; TCRdb's version includes in-frame clones alone and lacks a portion of them. That table is the source of V, J and clone size, and D and trimming were worked out from the DNA. The sample holds 110,000 or so clones, 82% seen once. The receptor was derived from a woman between 18 and 30 years old in good health and CMV-seronegative. Sequencing used PBMCs. V is TRBV29-1 and J is TRBJ2-5; TRBD2 agrees at 8 bases. CDR3 bases: TGCAGCGCCCGGGGGCTAGCGGGCTGGGAGACCCAGTACTTC. Translated, it gives CSARGLAGWETQYF.